These 9 T cell receptor beta chains came from one sample sequenced in a study of blood T cell repertoires in COVID-19. Assay used: immunoSEQ multiplex PCR; TCRdb lists only in-frame clones, some missing. The table records roughly 300,000 clones, approximately 84% of them present only once. Sequences were obtained from PBMCs or T cells enriched from blood (not recorded which). All receptors come from a woman aged 18-29 years who had recovered from COVID-19.

CDR3 in DNA: TGTGCCAGCAGCCCAAGAACACAGGGTCGAGAAGCTTTCTTT. It specifies CASSPRTQGREAFF. This chain joins TRBV3-1 (or the pseudogene TRBV3-2) and TRBJ1-1; a weak D match, TRBD1 (6 bases). This CDR3 contains 14 residues. CDR1 is LGHDT, CDR2 YNNKEL, per germline (reference sequence). V lost 4 bases and J lost 8, with 17 bases in between.

This clone was detected once. This sequence joins TRBV7-8 and TRBJ2-2; 9 bases are shared with TRBD2. Germline values: CDR1 SGHVS, CDR2 FQNEAQ. This CDR3 is 18 amino acids long. V gave up 5 bases and J gave up 2 bases; unmatched junction bases: 12. CDR3 in amino acids: CASSPTEAGGLNTGELFF. The CDR3 DNA is TGTGCCAGCAGCCCCACCGAAGCGGGGGGCCTTAACACCGGGGAGCTGTTTTTT.

This chain links TRBV7-3 with TRBJ1-4, with 9 bases matching TRBD1. The V gene's germline CDR1 is SGHTA and CDR2 FQGTGA. V gave up 0 bases and J gave up 0 bases; unmatched junction bases: 8. The CDR3 spans 19 residues. CDR3 amino acids: CASSLTGRQGDPTNEKLFF. CDR3 coding DNA: TGTGCCAGCAGCTTAACAGGAAGACAGGGGGACCCAACTAATGAAAAACTGTTTTTT.

This chain joins TRBV7-9 and TRBJ2-7; TRBD1 aligns across 7 bases. The CDR3 extends over 15 amino acids. V lost 1 base and J lost 3; bases outside the gene matches: 6. The germline CDR1 and CDR2 sequences are SEHNR and FQNEAQ (reference sequence). The CDR3 reads CASSLEGQGDYEQYF. For the CDR3, the DNA is TGTGCCAGCAGCTTAGAAGGCCAGGGGGACTACGAGCAGTACTTC.

V usage is TRBV3-1 (or the pseudogene TRBV3-2) and J usage is TRBJ1-1, with D uncertain. Germline-derived CDR1 and CDR2 are LGHDT and YNNKEL (reference sequence). The CDR3 contains 12 residues. Trimming took 4 bases from V and 3 from J, leaving 6 bases between them. CDR3 residues: CASSPGYTEAFF. CDR3 DNA: TGTGCCAGCAGCCCGGGGTACACTGAAGCTTTCTTT.

This chain joins TRBV2 and TRBJ2-7; 9 positions agree with TRBD1. Trimming removed 4 bases from V and 3 bases from J; junction bases left unmatched: 4. Germline values: CDR1 SNHLY, CDR2 FYNNEI. This CDR3 has 14 amino acids. CDR3 in amino acids: CASSAGTGYYEQYF. As DNA, the CDR3 is TGTGCCAGCAGTGCCGGGACAGGGTACTACGAGCAGTACTTC. Looking up the rest from reference TRBV2 and TRBJ2-7 gives the full variable domain: EPEVTQTPSHQVTQMGQEVILRCVPISNHLYFYWYRQILGQKVEFLVSFYNNEISEKSEIFDDQFSVERPDGSNFTLKIRSTKLEDSAMYFCASSAGTGYYEQYFGPGTRLTVT.

The chain uses TRBV28 and TRBJ2-7; D is possibly TRBD2 (7 bases). The CDR3 has 15 residues. V was pared by 2 bases and J by 4 bases, with 15 bases between. Germline V gives CDR1 MDHEN, CDR2 SYDVKM. CDR3 nucleotide sequence: TGTGCCAGCAGTTTAGCGGGGGCGAGGGGGTACGAGCAGTACTTC. Translated, it gives CASSLAGARGYEQYF.

Only one count was recorded for this clone. The chain uses TRBV3-1 (or the pseudogene TRBV3-2) and TRBJ1-2; 8 bases match TRBD1. In germline, CDR1 is LGHDT, CDR2 YNNKEL (reference sequence). This CDR3 region has 13 residues. V gave up 4 bases and J gave up 8 bases; unmatched junction bases: 6. CDR3 sequence: CASSLRQGWGYTF. CDR3 nucleotide sequence: TGTGCCAGCAGCCTTCGACAGGGGTGGGGCTACACCTTC.

A few counts support this clone. The rearrangement uses TRBV2 and TRBJ1-6, with a possible D match to TRBD1 (6 bases). This CDR3 is 14 amino acids long. V shed 5 bases and J shed 10 bases, with 15 bases lying between them. The germline CDR1 and CDR2 sequences are SNHLY and FYNNEI. CDR3 protein: CASSSTGSVSPLHF. CDR3 coding DNA: TGTGCCAGCAGTTCTACAGGGTCAGTATCACCCCTCCACTTT.